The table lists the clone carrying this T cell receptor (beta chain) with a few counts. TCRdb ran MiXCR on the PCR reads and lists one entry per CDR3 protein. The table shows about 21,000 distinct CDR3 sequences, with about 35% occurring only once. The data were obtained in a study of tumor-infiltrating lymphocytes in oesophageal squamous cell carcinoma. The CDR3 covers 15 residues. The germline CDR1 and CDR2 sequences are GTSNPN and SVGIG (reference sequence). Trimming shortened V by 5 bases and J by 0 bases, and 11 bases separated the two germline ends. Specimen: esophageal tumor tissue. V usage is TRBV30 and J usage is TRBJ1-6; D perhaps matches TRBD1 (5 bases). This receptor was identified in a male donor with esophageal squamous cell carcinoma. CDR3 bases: TGTGCCTGGTCGACAGAGAGCTCCTATAATTCACCCCTCCACTTT. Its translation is CAWSTESSYNSPLHF.